This T cell receptor beta chain came from a study of shared clonotypes between healthy human individuals. A single count supports this clone. The data were produced by immunoSEQ multiplex PCR, yet TCRdb's version contains in-frame clones alone and is incomplete. The repertoire holds about 640,000 clones, 60% to 80% seen once, with under 2% in the top ten. Germline V lookup: CDR1 MNHEY, CDR2 SVGAGI. CDR3 length: 15 residues. The ends lost 0 bases at V and 2 bases at J; junction bases unmatched: 4. V is TRBV6-5 and J is TRBJ2-7; 7 bases are shared with TRBD2. The sample was memory CD4+ T cells sorted from blood. Subset noted: CD45RA-negative fraction. This receptor was taken from a woman aged 25-40 years in good health. The CDR3: CASSYSSAGAYEQYF. CDR3 nucleotides: TGTGCCAGCAGTTACTCGAGTGCGGGAGCCTACGAGCAGTACTTC.